Sequencing of this TCR beta chain was carried out in a study of response to subunit inactivated influenza vaccine. V gave up 2 bases and J gave up 10 bases, with 9 bases separating them. Germline V gives CDR1 SEHNR, CDR2 FQNEAQ (reference sequence). There are 12 residues in the CDR3. One entry per CDR3 protein, called by TCRdb with MiXCR from the RT-PCR reads. The repertoire holds under 800,000 distinct CDR3 sequences, with about 15% as singletons. This clonotype was seen repeatedly, ten times or more. The genes are TRBV7-9 and TRBJ2-1; the D gene is possibly TRBD1 (5 bases). Sample: PBMCs from blood, taken around two weeks before vaccination. The clonotype was recovered from a man between 45 and 60 years old who received an inactivated influenza vaccine. In DNA, the CDR3 is TGTGCCAGCAGCTTAATTGGGGCAGAGCAGTTCTTC. Protein sequence: CASSLIGAEQFF.